Listed here are 3 T cell receptor beta chains from one sample, sequenced in a study of blood T cell repertoires in COVID-19. Generated by immunoSEQ multiplex PCR, the TCRdb table keeps only in-frame clones and is missing some. The table includes 200,000 or so clones, around four fifths detected once. Sequencing used peripheral blood. Every receptor here comes from a human donor with acute or convalescent COVID-19. The donor label of this sample is uncertain.

Turning to this clone: The same CDR3 also results from other DNA sequences found in this sample. The chain carries TRBV10-3 and TRBJ1-2; TRBD1 might be the D (5 bases). V lost 0 bases and J lost 0, with 8 bases in between. CDR3 size: 15 residues. The germline gives CDR1 ENHRY, CDR2 SYGVKD. The CDR3 region is CAISESGRANYGYTF. CDR3 bases: TGTGCCATCAGTGAGTCGGGCAGGGCTAACTATGGCTACACCTTC.

This rearrangement joins TRBV19 to TRBJ2-7, with D uncertain. The CDR3 sequence is 10 residues long. The V end was cut by 7 bases, the J end by 4 bases, with 5 bases between. In germline, CDR1 is LNHDA, CDR2 SQIVND (reference sequence). CDR3 protein: CASILYEQYF. In DNA, the CDR3 is TGTGCCAGTATACTTTACGAGCAGTACTTC.

This rearrangement joins TRBV9 to TRBJ2-2; 8 nucleotides line up with TRBD1. Trimming removed 2 bases from V and 3 bases from J; junction bases left unmatched: 3. The CDR3 is made up of 15 amino acids. In germline, CDR1 is SGDLS, CDR2 YYNGEE. The CDR3 spells CASSVSGGYTGELFF. For the CDR3, the DNA is TGTGCCAGCAGCGTCTCAGGGGGCTACACCGGGGAGCTGTTTTTT.